This is a list of T cell receptor beta chains from one sample in a study of OX40 agonist ivuxolimab in advanced cancers. Assay: immunoSEQ multiplex PCR; the TCRdb copy retains only in-frame clones and omits some. The sample lists 30,000 to 45,000 clones, about nine tenths seen once, with less than 40% in the top ten. The specimen comprised CD4+ or CD8+ T cells sorted from blood, sampled in a trial of the OX40 agonist ivuxolimab. Receptors originate from an adult with an advanced solid tumor such as melanoma, head and neck, liver or kidney cancer. Each CDR3 is given with its conserved first and last residue. A D gene is named only where the DNA matches it firmly. Clone size, where shown, is once, few, many, or a class for clones that have expanded.

CDR3 DNA: TGCGCCAGCAGCCCACTTGGAGCGGGAGCTATCAATGAGCAGTTCTTC; CDR3 protein: CASSPLGAGAINEQFF; J gene: TRBJ2-1; D gene: TRBD2; V gene: TRBV4-1; CDR3 length: 16; clone size: NA
CDR3 DNA: TGCGCCAGCAGCCCAAAACCAGACAAAGCAAACACCATATATTTT; CDR3 protein: CASSPKPDKANTIYF; J gene: TRBJ1-3; D gene: NA; V gene: TRBV5-1; CDR3 length: 15; clone size: NA
CDR3 DNA: TGCAGCGTTGCCACGGGACAGGGGTCCTACGAGCAGTACTTC; CDR3 protein: CSVATGQGSYEQYF; J gene: TRBJ2-7; D gene: TRBD1; V gene: TRBV29-1; CDR3 length: 14; clone size: NA
CDR3 DNA: TGTGCCAGCAGCTCGAAGGGACAGTTTCGCACCGGGGAGCTGTTTTTT; CDR3 protein: CASSSKGQFRTGELFF; J gene: TRBJ2-2; D gene: TRBD1; V gene: TRBV7-2; CDR3 length: 16; clone size: NA
CDR3 DNA: TGTGCCAGTCAGGGGTGGAATGAGCAGTTCTTC; CDR3 protein: CASQGWNEQFF; J gene: TRBJ2-1; D gene: NA; V gene: TRBV19; CDR3 length: 11; clone size: NA
CDR3 DNA: TGTGCCAGCAGTGTAGGATGGGGGGAGACCCAGTACTTC; CDR3 protein: CASSVGWGETQYF; J gene: TRBJ2-5; D gene: NA; V gene: TRBV2; CDR3 length: 13; clone size: NA
CDR3 DNA: TGCGCCAGCAGTTCTCCAGGGGGCCGGGACTACGAGCAGTACTTC; CDR3 protein: CASSSPGGRDYEQYF; J gene: TRBJ2-7; D gene: TRBD1; V gene: TRBV5-1; CDR3 length: 15; clone size: NA
CDR3 DNA: TGCGCCAGCAGCATACAGGGGGCAGACACCGGGGAGCTGTTTTTT; CDR3 protein: CASSIQGADTGELFF; J gene: TRBJ2-2; D gene: TRBD1; V gene: TRBV5-1; CDR3 length: 15; clone size: once
CDR3 DNA: TGCGCCAGCAGGATCGGACAACCCAATGAGCAGTTCTTC; CDR3 protein: CASRIGQPNEQFF; J gene: TRBJ2-1; D gene: NA; V gene: TRBV10-2; CDR3 length: 13; clone size: NA
CDR3 DNA: TGCGCCAGCAGCCAAGCAACGGGAGGGACTGAAGCTTTCTTT; CDR3 protein: CASSQATGGTEAFF; J gene: TRBJ1-1; D gene: NA; V gene: TRBV4-1; CDR3 length: 14; clone size: NA
CDR3 DNA: TGTGCCAGCAGCTTAGACGGGTCCAATCAGCCCCAGCATTTT; CDR3 protein: CASSLDGSNQPQHF; J gene: TRBJ1-5; D gene: NA; V gene: TRBV7-9; CDR3 length: 14; clone size: NA
CDR3 DNA: TGTGCCAGCAGCCCCGGCAGGGGGCGGATAGAGACCCAGTACTTC; CDR3 protein: CASSPGRGRIETQYF; J gene: TRBJ2-5; D gene: TRBD1; V gene: TRBV28; CDR3 length: 15; clone size: NA
CDR3 DNA: TGTGCCAGCAGTGACGGCGGGGCTAGCACAGATACGCAGTATTTT; CDR3 protein: CASSDGGASTDTQYF; J gene: TRBJ2-3; D gene: NA; V gene: TRBV6-4; CDR3 length: 15; clone size: NA
CDR3 DNA: TGCGCCAGCAGCCTGAGCACGGGGGGAAACTTGTATACGCAGTATTTT; CDR3 protein: CASSLSTGGNLYTQYF; J gene: TRBJ2-3; D gene: TRBD2; V gene: TRBV5-1; CDR3 length: 16; clone size: NA
CDR3 DNA: TGTGCCAGCAGCGACAGGGGAGAAGGTGAAAAACTGTTTTTT; CDR3 protein: CASSDRGEGEKLFF; J gene: TRBJ1-4; D gene: TRBD1; V gene: TRBV13; CDR3 length: 14; clone size: NA
CDR3 DNA: TGTGCCAGCGCATCAGTCAGGACCTCCCAGGACAGCTACACCTTC; CDR3 protein: CASASVRTSQDSYTF; J gene: TRBJ1-2; D gene: NA; V gene: TRBV27; CDR3 length: 15; clone size: NA
CDR3 DNA: TGTGCCAGCAGCCAAGCCACCTATGGGACCTACGAGCAGTACTTC; CDR3 protein: CASSQATYGTYEQYF; J gene: TRBJ2-7; D gene: NA; V gene: TRBV14; CDR3 length: 15; clone size: NA
CDR3 DNA: TGTGCCAGTAGTAGTACAGTCCTCACCTTCTACGAGCAGTACTTC; CDR3 protein: CASSSTVLTFYEQYF; J gene: TRBJ2-7; D gene: NA; V gene: TRBV19; CDR3 length: 15; clone size: NA
CDR3 DNA: TGTGCCAGTAGCCGACTAGCGGGAGGAAGAGGACCCAATGAGCAGTTCTTC; CDR3 protein: CASSRLAGGRGPNEQFF; J gene: TRBJ2-1; D gene: TRBD2; V gene: TRBV19; CDR3 length: 17; clone size: once
CDR3 DNA: TGTGCCAGCTCACCCAAGGGACAGGCGACGGGTGGCTACACCTTC; CDR3 protein: CASSPKGQATGGYTF; J gene: TRBJ1-2; D gene: TRBD1; V gene: TRBV18; CDR3 length: 15; clone size: NA
CDR3 DNA: TGTGCCAGCTCGCCCGGGACAGGGGACTATGGCTACACCTTC; CDR3 protein: CASSPGTGDYGYTF; J gene: TRBJ1-2; D gene: TRBD1; V gene: TRBV7-9; CDR3 length: 14; clone size: few
CDR3 DNA: TGTGCCTGGAGTCGCGCTAGCGGGGACTACGAGCAGTACTTC; CDR3 protein: CAWSRASGDYEQYF; J gene: TRBJ2-7; D gene: TRBD2; V gene: TRBV30; CDR3 length: 14; clone size: NA
CDR3 DNA: TGTGCCAGCAAGGTGGACGGTGGGGCGCCCCAGCATTTT; CDR3 protein: CASKVDGGAPQHF; J gene: TRBJ1-5; D gene: NA; V gene: TRBV2; CDR3 length: 13; clone size: NA
CDR3 DNA: TGTGCCAGCAGTGAGTACCAAGAGACCCAGTACTTC; CDR3 protein: CASSEYQETQYF; J gene: TRBJ2-5; D gene: NA; V gene: TRBV6-1; CDR3 length: 12; clone size: NA
CDR3 DNA: TGTGCCAGCCAAGCGACAGGGTACACTGAAGCTTTCTTT; CDR3 protein: CASQATGYTEAFF; J gene: TRBJ1-1; D gene: TRBD1; V gene: TRBV18; CDR3 length: 13; clone size: NA
CDR3 DNA: TGTGCCTGGAGCTTCGGGGATAATTCACCCCTCCACTTT; CDR3 protein: CAWSFGDNSPLHF; J gene: TRBJ1-6; D gene: NA; V gene: TRBV30; CDR3 length: 13; clone size: NA
CDR3 DNA: TGTGCCAGCAGTGAGGGCAGGGGGGAGACCCAGTACTTC; CDR3 protein: CASSEGRGETQYF; J gene: TRBJ2-5; D gene: TRBD1; V gene: TRBV2; CDR3 length: 13; clone size: NA
CDR3 DNA: TGTGCCAGCAGCTTAGATTTACGGGGACTAGCCTCCAATGAGCAGTTCTTC; CDR3 protein: CASSLDLRGLASNEQFF; J gene: TRBJ2-1; D gene: TRBD2; V gene: TRBV11-2; CDR3 length: 17; clone size: NA
CDR3 DNA: TGTGCCAGCAGCGCCCCCAACCTCTATGGCTACACCTTC; CDR3 protein: CASSAPNLYGYTF; J gene: TRBJ1-2; D gene: NA; V gene: TRBV9; CDR3 length: 13; clone size: few
CDR3 DNA: TGTGCCAGCAGCGGGTCCGCCTATGGCTACACCTTC; CDR3 protein: CASSGSAYGYTF; J gene: TRBJ1-2; D gene: NA; V gene: TRBV6-5; CDR3 length: 12; clone size: NA
CDR3 DNA: TGTGCCAGCAGCTTGGACATCCAGACAGGGGCCAACGTCCTGACTTTC; CDR3 protein: CASSLDIQTGANVLTF; J gene: TRBJ2-6; D gene: NA; V gene: TRBV5-5; CDR3 length: 16; clone size: NA
CDR3 DNA: TGTGCCAGCACCGCTAGCGAGAGCTCCTACGAGCAGTACTTC; CDR3 protein: CASTASESSYEQYF; J gene: TRBJ2-7; D gene: NA; V gene: TRBV2; CDR3 length: 14; clone size: NA
CDR3 DNA: TGTGCCAGCAGCGTTCGACAGGGGGAAGAGACCCAGTACTTC; CDR3 protein: CASSVRQGEETQYF; J gene: TRBJ2-5; D gene: TRBD1; V gene: TRBV9; CDR3 length: 14; clone size: NA
CDR3 DNA: TGCAGTGCTAGCTCGAGTTACGAGCAGTACTTC; CDR3 protein: CSASSSYEQYF; J gene: TRBJ2-7; D gene: NA; V gene: TRBV20-1; CDR3 length: 11; clone size: once
CDR3 DNA: TGTGCAAGTCGCTTAGGGAAGTCACACGTACCCAAAAACATTCAGTACTTC; CDR3 protein: CASRLGKSHVPKNIQYF; J gene: TRBJ2-4; D gene: NA; V gene: TRBV12-2; CDR3 length: 17; clone size: NA
CDR3 DNA: TGTGCCAGCAGTCCCGGGACTAGCGGTGCAAGAGACCAGTACTTC; CDR3 protein: CASSPGTSGARDQYF; J gene: TRBJ2-5; D gene: TRBD2; V gene: TRBV28; CDR3 length: 15; clone size: NA
CDR3 DNA: TGTGCCAGCAGGGAGACAGGGCAGAATGAAAAACTGTTTTTT; CDR3 protein: CASRETGQNEKLFF; J gene: TRBJ1-4; D gene: TRBD1; V gene: TRBV2; CDR3 length: 14; clone size: NA
CDR3 DNA: TGTGCCAGTACCCTTCTGGGGTGGGCTTTCTTT; CDR3 protein: CASTLLGWAFF; J gene: TRBJ1-1; D gene: NA; V gene: TRBV19; CDR3 length: 11; clone size: NA
CDR3 DNA: TGCGCCAGCAGTGAGACCCGTGGAGCGGTGCTCTTC; CDR3 protein: CASSETRGAVLF; J gene: TRBJ2-7; D gene: NA; V gene: TRBV10-2; CDR3 length: 12; clone size: NA
CDR3 DNA: TGCGCCAGCAGCTTGGGTATAATACAGGGATCTAGTCTGAATGAGCAGTTCTTC; CDR3 protein: CASSLGIIQGSSLNEQFF; J gene: TRBJ2-1; D gene: NA; V gene: TRBV5-1; CDR3 length: 18; clone size: once
CDR3 DNA: TGTGCCTCGGAGGGCTACACCTTC; CDR3 protein: CASEGYTF; J gene: TRBJ1-2; D gene: NA; V gene: TRBV30; CDR3 length: 8; clone size: few
CDR3 DNA: TGCGCCAGCAGTGAGCACGGGACAGGGAAAGAAGAGCAGTACTTC; CDR3 protein: CASSEHGTGKEEQYF; J gene: TRBJ2-7; D gene: TRBD1; V gene: TRBV10-2; CDR3 length: 15; clone size: few
CDR3 DNA: TGCGCCAGCAGCCGGGGACAGGGGTGGAAAGAGACCCAGTACTTC; CDR3 protein: CASSRGQGWKETQYF; J gene: TRBJ2-5; D gene: TRBD1; V gene: TRBV5-1; CDR3 length: 15; clone size: NA
CDR3 DNA: TGTGCCAGCAGCTTGGGACAGGGAGAGACCCAGTACTTC; CDR3 protein: CASSLGQGETQYF; J gene: TRBJ2-5; D gene: TRBD1; V gene: TRBV5-6; CDR3 length: 13; clone size: NA
CDR3 DNA: TGCAGCGTTTATAACAGGGATTACGGCGGGGAGCTGTTTTTT; CDR3 protein: CSVYNRDYGGELFF; J gene: TRBJ2-2; D gene: NA; V gene: TRBV29-1; CDR3 length: 14; clone size: NA
CDR3 DNA: TGTGCCAGCTCACCGTCCCTAGCGGGAGGAGGATACAATGAGCAGTTCTTC; CDR3 protein: CASSPSLAGGGYNEQFF; J gene: TRBJ2-1; D gene: TRBD2; V gene: TRBV18; CDR3 length: 17; clone size: NA
CDR3 DNA: TGCGCCAGCAGCAGGACATCTAACACTGAAGCTTTCTTT; CDR3 protein: CASSRTSNTEAFF; J gene: TRBJ1-1; D gene: NA; V gene: TRBV10-1; CDR3 length: 13; clone size: NA
CDR3 DNA: TGTGCCAGCAGCTCTGGACTAGCGGGGTGGGATGAGCAGTTCTTC; CDR3 protein: CASSSGLAGWDEQFF; J gene: TRBJ2-1; D gene: TRBD2; V gene: TRBV7-6; CDR3 length: 15; clone size: NA
CDR3 DNA: TGTGCCACCTCCTCGGGGAGTGAAACAGATACGCAGTATTTT; CDR3 protein: CATSSGSETDTQYF; J gene: TRBJ2-3; D gene: NA; V gene: TRBV6-4; CDR3 length: 14; clone size: once
CDR3 DNA: TGTGCCAGCAGTGAAACAGAGACCCAGTACTTC; CDR3 protein: CASSETETQYF; J gene: TRBJ2-5; D gene: NA; V gene: TRBV6-1; CDR3 length: 11; clone size: medium-sized
CDR3 DNA: TGTGCCAGTAGTCCCGCCTCGGGAGGGAGGGGTGAAAAACTGTTTTTT; CDR3 protein: CASSPASGGRGEKLFF; J gene: TRBJ1-4; D gene: NA; V gene: TRBV19; CDR3 length: 16; clone size: NA
CDR3 DNA: TGTGCCAGCAGCTTAAGAGGGGAACCACTACGGAACACTGAAGCTTTCTTT; CDR3 protein: CASSLRGEPLRNTEAFF; J gene: TRBJ1-1; D gene: NA; V gene: TRBV7-9; CDR3 length: 17; clone size: NA